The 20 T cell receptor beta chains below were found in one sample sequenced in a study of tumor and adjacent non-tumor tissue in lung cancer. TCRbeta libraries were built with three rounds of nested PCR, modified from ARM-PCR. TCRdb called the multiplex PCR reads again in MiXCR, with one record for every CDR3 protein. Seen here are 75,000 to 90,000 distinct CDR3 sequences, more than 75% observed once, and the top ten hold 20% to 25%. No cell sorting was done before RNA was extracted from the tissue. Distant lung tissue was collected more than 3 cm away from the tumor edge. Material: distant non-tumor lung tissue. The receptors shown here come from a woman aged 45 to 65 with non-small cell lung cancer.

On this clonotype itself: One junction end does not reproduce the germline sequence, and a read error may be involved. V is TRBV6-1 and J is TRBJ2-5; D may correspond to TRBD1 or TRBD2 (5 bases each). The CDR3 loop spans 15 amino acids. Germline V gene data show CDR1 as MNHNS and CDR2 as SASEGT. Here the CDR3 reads CGSSEAKGRQEIQYF. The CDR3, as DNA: TGTGGCAGCAGTGAAGCGAAGGGACGGCAAGAGATCCAGTACTTC.

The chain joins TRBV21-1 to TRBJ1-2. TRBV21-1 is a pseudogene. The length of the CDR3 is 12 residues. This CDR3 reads CASTTGGYGYTF. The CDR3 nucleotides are TGTGCCAGCACCACAGGGGGCTATGGCTACACCTTC.

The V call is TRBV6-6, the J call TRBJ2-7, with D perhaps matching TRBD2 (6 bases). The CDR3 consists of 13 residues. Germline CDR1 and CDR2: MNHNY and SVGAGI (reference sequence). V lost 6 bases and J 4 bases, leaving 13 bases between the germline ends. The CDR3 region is CASREGGGYEQYF. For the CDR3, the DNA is TGTGCCAGCAGGGAGGGAGGCGGGTACGAGCAGTACTTC.

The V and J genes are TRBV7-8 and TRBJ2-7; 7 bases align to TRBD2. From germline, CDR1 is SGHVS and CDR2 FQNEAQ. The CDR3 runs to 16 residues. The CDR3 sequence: CVREKKQRGSFYEQYF. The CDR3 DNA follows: TGTGTCAGGGAAAAGAAGCAGCGGGGATCCTTCTACGAGCAGTACTTC.

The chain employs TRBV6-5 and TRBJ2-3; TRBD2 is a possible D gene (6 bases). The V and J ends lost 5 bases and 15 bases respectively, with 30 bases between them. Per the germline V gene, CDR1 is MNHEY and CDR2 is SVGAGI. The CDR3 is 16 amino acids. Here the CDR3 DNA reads TGTGCCAGCAGTCCCCCGCGGCCGGGAGCGGCAGATATGCAATATTTT. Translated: CASSPPRPGAADMQYF.

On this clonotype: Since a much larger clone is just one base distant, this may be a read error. The CDR3 region has the DNA TGTGTCAGCAGCCATATAGCGGGAGTTGTATACAATGAGCAGTTCTTC. This sequence encodes CVSSHIAGVVYNEQFF. V usage is TRBV14 and J usage is TRBJ2-1, with 9 bases aligning to TRBD2. Germline CDR1 and CDR2: SGHDN and FVKESK. The CDR3 is made up of 16 amino acids.

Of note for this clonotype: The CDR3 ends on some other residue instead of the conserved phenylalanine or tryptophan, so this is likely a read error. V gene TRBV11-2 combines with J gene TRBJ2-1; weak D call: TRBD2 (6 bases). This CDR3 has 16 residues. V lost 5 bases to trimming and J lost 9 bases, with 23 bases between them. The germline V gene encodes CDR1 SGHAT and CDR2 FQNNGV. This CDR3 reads CASSLGGVAVLGEQFL. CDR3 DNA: TGTGCCAGCAGCCTCGGTGGGGTAGCGGTATTAGGTGAGCAGTTCTTA.

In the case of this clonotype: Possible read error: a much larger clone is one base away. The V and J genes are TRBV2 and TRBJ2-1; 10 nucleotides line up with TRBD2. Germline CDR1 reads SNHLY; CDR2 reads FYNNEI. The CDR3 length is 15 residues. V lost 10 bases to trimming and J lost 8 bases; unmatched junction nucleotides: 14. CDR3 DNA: TGTGCCAACAAGCTCAACACTCTAGCGGGAGATGAGCAGTTCTTC. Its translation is CANKLNTLAGDEQFF.

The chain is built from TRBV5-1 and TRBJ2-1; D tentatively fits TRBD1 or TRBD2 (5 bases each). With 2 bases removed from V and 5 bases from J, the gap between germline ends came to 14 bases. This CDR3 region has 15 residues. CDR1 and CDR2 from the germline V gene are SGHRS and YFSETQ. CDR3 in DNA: TGCGCCAGCAGCTTACCAGTGAGAGGGGACAATGAGCAGTTCTTC. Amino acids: CASSLPVRGDNEQFF.

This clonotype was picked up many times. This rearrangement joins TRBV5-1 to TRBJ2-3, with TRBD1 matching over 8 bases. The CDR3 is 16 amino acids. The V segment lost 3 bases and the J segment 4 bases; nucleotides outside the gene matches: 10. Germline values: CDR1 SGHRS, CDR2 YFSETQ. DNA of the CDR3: TGCGCCAGCAGCTACGGACAGGGAGGCACCGCAGATACGCAGTATTTT. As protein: CASSYGQGGTADTQYF.

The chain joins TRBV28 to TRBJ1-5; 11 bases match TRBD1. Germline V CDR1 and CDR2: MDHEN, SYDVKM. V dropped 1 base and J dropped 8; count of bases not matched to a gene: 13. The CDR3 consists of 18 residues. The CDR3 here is CASSLYHGTGGYVEPQHF. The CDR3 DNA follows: TGTGCCAGCAGTTTATACCACGGGACAGGGGGATATGTGGAGCCCCAGCATTTT.

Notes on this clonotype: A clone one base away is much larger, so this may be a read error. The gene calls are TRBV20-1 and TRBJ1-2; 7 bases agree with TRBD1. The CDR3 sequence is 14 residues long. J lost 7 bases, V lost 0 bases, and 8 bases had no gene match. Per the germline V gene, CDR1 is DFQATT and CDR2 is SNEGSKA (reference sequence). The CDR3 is CSARETGAGVGYTF. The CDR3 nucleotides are TGCAGTGCTAGAGAAACAGGGGCGGGGGTTGGCTACACCTTC.

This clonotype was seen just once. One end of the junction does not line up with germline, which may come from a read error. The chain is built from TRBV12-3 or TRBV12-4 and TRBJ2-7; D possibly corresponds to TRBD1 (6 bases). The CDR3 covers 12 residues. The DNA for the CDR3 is TGTGTCAGCAGGCTACAGGGATCCAAGCAGTACTTC. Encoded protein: CVSRLQGSKQYF.

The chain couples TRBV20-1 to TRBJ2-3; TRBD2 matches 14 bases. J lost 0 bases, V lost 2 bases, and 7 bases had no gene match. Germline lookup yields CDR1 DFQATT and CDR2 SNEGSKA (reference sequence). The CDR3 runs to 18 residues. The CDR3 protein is CSARIVGLAGDSTDTQYF. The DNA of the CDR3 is TGCAGTGCTAGAATTGTGGGACTAGCGGGGGATAGCACAGATACGCAGTATTTT.

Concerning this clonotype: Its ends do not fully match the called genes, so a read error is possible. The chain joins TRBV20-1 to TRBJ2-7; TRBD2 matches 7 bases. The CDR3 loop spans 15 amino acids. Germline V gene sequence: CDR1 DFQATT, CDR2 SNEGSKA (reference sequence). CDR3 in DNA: TGCAGTGCTAGGGGAGGGAGGTCTCAGCACTACGATCAGTACTTC. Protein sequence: CSARGGRSQHYDQYF.

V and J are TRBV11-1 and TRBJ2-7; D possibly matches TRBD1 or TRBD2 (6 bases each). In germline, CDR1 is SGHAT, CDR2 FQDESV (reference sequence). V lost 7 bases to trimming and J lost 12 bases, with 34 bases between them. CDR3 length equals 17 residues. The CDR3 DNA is TGTGCCAGCAACTGGGAAAATCCGGGGGCTCACTCCTACGAACTGTACTTC. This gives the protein CASNWENPGAHSYELYF.

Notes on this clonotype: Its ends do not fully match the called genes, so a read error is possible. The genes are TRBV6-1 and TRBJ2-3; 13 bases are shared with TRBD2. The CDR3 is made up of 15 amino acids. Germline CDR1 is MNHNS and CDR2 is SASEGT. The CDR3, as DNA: TGTGCCAGCAATGAACTAGCGGGAGGGCCAGATACGCGGTATTTT. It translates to CASNELAGGPDTRYF.

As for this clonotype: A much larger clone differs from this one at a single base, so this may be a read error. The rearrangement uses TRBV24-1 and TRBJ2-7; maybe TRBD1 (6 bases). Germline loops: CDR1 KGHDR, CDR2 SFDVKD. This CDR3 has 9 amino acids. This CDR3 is CAAHERTVF. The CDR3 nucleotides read TGTGCCGCCCATGAAAGGACAGTCTTC.

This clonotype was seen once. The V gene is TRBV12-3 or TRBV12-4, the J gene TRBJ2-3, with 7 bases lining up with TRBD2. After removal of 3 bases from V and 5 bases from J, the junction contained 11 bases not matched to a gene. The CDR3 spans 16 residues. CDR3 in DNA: TGTGCCAGCAGTTTTGGACTAGATGAATTCATAGATACGCAGTATTTT. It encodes CASSFGLDEFIDTQYF.

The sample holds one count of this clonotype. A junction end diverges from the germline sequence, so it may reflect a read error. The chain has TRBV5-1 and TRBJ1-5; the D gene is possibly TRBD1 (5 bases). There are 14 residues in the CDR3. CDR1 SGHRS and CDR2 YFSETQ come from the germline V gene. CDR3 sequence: CASRGDGSNQHQHF. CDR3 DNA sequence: TGCGCCAGCAGAGGGGATGGAAGCAATCAGCACCAGCACTTT.